These 32 T cell receptor beta chains were sequenced from one sample in a study of persistence of HIV-infected CD4 T cells. Sequencing used immunoSEQ version 4 in survey mode. TCRdb's table, derived via immunoSEQ multiplex PCR, lists solely in-frame clones and lacks some. The sample gives roughly 43,000 clones, more than 80% of which show up once; 1% is in the top ten. No antigen is known for these receptors. Nonspecific anti-CD3/anti-CD28 bead stimulation represents the broad CD4+ T cell repertoire. Sorting of responding CD4+ T cells relied on upregulated CD40 ligand together with CD69. Sequenced material: CD4+ T cells sorted from PBMCs after approximately 19-hour stimulation, taken from a patient who received antiretroviral therapy. The receptors stem from an adult man with HIV who was CMV-seropositive.

The table lists this clone with a count of one. This rearrangement joins TRBV9 to TRBJ2-1, with 7 bases identical to TRBD2. Germline assignment: CDR1 SGDLS and CDR2 YYNGEE. The CDR3 has 15 residues. With 4 bases clipped from V and 7 bases from J, the junction kept 11 bases outside the gene matches. The CDR3 DNA sequence: TGTGCCAGCAGCCCCGTGGGGGGGTCTGCGAATGAGCAGTTCTTC. As protein: CASSPVGGSANEQFF.

In DNA, the CDR3 is TGTGCCAGTAGTCTACCTGGCATCAGGGGTATCTCGATCTATGGCTACACCTTC. Translating gives CASSLPGIRGISIYGYTF. This chain links TRBV19 with TRBJ1-2; TRBD1 is a possible D gene (6 bases). Trimming left V 5 bases short and J 4 bases short, with 26 bases between. The CDR3 extends over 18 amino acids. Germline assignment: CDR1 LNHDA and CDR2 SQIVND (reference sequence). The whole variable domain, filled in from reference TRBV19 and TRBJ1-2, reads DGGITQSPKYLFRKEGQNVTLSCEQNLNHDAMYWYRQDPGQGLRLIYYSQIVNDFQKGDIAEGYSVSREKKESFPLTVTSAQKNPTAFYLCASSLPGIRGISIYGYTFGSGTRLTVV.

This chain uses TRBV29-1 with TRBJ2-2; D is unclear. The V gene's germline CDR1 is SQVTM and CDR2 ANQGSEA. V lost 4 bases, J lost 0 bases, and 9 bases lay in between. The CDR3 is 14 amino acids. The CDR3 sequence is CSVGTFTNTGELFF. For the CDR3, the DNA is TGCAGCGTTGGGACGTTTACGAACACCGGGGAGCTGTTTTTT.

In its sample, this clone was seen a few times. V is TRBV27 and J is TRBJ1-1, with a tentative D call TRBD1 (5 bases). This CDR3 contains 15 residues. The V end lost 6 bases, the J end lost 4 bases, and 18 bases lay between the germline ends. Germline V gene data show CDR1 as MNHEY and CDR2 as SMNVEV (reference sequence). The CDR3 loop is CASSGSRPGTTEAFF. DNA for the CDR3: TGTGCCAGCAGCGGGTCGAGGCCGGGGACCACTGAAGCTTTCTTT.

The V gene is TRBV6-5, the J gene TRBJ2-2; no clear D gene. V was pared by 0 bases and J by 5 bases, with 13 bases between. Germline CDR1 and CDR2: MNHEY and SVGAGI. The CDR3 has 16 residues. The DNA for the CDR3 is TGTGCCAGCAGTTACTCCCCCCCGGAGCCGACCGGGGAGCTGTTTTTT. It translates to CASSYSPPEPTGELFF.

The J gene is TRBJ1-2, the V gene TRBV2; 7 nucleotides line up with TRBD1. This CDR3 contains 13 residues. The V and J ends lost 6 bases and 3 bases, in that order; junction bases with no gene match: 4. Germline loops: CDR1 SNHLY, CDR2 FYNNEI. The CDR3 nucleotides are TGTGCCAGCAGAGGGGACAGTGACTATGGCTACACCTTC. Translating it yields CASRGDSDYGYTF.

V is TRBV5-4 and J is TRBJ2-3; 10 bases align to TRBD2. After removal of 0 bases from V and 2 bases from J, the junction contained 6 bases not matched to a gene. CDR3 length equals 17 residues. The germline V gene encodes CDR1 SGHNT and CDR2 YYREEE (reference sequence). In DNA, the CDR3 is TGTGCCAGCAGCTTGGCCCGACTAGCGGGCGACACAGATACGCAGTATTTT. It encodes CASSLARLAGDTDTQYF.

The V call is TRBV15, the J call TRBJ1-6, with D hard to call. The CDR3 spans 14 residues. V was trimmed by 5 bases and J by 1 base, leaving 6 bases between them. Germline loops: CDR1 LNHNV, CDR2 YYDKDF (reference sequence). CDR3 DNA: TGTGCCACCAGCCCGGGTTCCTATAATTCACCCCTCCACTTT. Translated: CATSPGSYNSPLHF. The whole variable domain, remainder taken from reference TRBV15 and TRBJ1-6, is DAMVIQNPRYQVTQFGKPVTLSCSQTLNHNVMYWYQQKSSQAPKLLFHYYDKDFNNEADTPDNFQSRRPNTSFCFLDIRSPGLGDTAMYLCATSPGSYNSPLHFGNGTRLTVT.

CDR3 nucleotide sequence: TGTGCCAGCAGTCTAATGGACACCTACGAGCAGTACTTC. The encoded protein is CASSLMDTYEQYF. The genes are TRBV2 and TRBJ2-7; the D gene is possibly TRBD1 (5 bases). V was cut by 5 bases and J by 2 bases, with 10 bases left in between. This CDR3 is 13 amino acids long. Looked up from germline, CDR1 is SNHLY and CDR2 is FYNNEI.

The chain is built from TRBV6-6 and TRBJ2-3; 8 bases fit TRBD2. Germline lookup yields CDR1 MNHNY and CDR2 SVGAGI (reference sequence). The CDR3 covers 16 residues. J lost 2 bases, V lost 4 bases, and 8 bases had no gene match. The CDR3: CASSSQLAASTDTQYF. The CDR3 DNA reads TGTGCCAGCAGTTCACAACTAGCGGCTTCCACAGATACGCAGTATTTT.

This chain connects TRBV19 to TRBJ1-5; D is possibly TRBD1 (6 bases). Trimming stripped 3 bases from V and 6 bases from J, with 12 bases between. The germline V gene has CDR1 LNHDA and CDR2 SQIVND (reference sequence). The CDR3 contains 14 residues. For the CDR3, the DNA is TGTGCCAGTAGTATTCAGGGGAACCCTCAGCCCCAGCATTTT. Residues: CASSIQGNPQPQHF.

The V call is TRBV6-1, the J call TRBJ1-5; no definite D call. In germline, CDR1 is MNHNS, CDR2 SASEGT. V was clipped by 4 bases and J by 6 bases, with 19 bases between them. There are 16 residues in the CDR3. In DNA form, the CDR3 reads TGTGCCAGCAGTGTCCGGTCGAGGGCAGACGTTCAGCCCCAGCATTTT. This translates into CASSVRSRADVQPQHF.

This clone was seen more than once but under ten times. The V and J genes are TRBV6-5 and TRBJ1-2; D might be TRBD1 (5 bases). V was pared by 6 bases and J by 8 bases, with 13 bases between. Germline-derived CDR1 and CDR2 are MNHEY and SVGAGI. The CDR3 contains 12 residues. The CDR3 spells CASRGDLYGYTF. The CDR3 bases are TGTGCCAGCAGGGGGGATCTCTACGGCTACACCTTC.

This chain joins TRBV14 and TRBJ1-4, with a tentative D call TRBD1 (6 bases). In germline, CDR1 is SGHDN, CDR2 FVKESK. CDR3 length: 14 amino acids. V was trimmed by 3 bases and J by 4 bases, leaving 9 bases between them. CDR3 protein: CASSHRQVNEKLFF. The CDR3 DNA is TGTGCCAGCAGCCATCGACAGGTTAATGAAAAACTGTTTTTT.

The chain carries TRBV5-6 and TRBJ1-1; no reliable D call. The CDR3 spans 15 residues. V was cut by 7 bases and J by 1 base, with 17 bases left in between. The germline CDR1 and CDR2 sequences are SGHDT and YYEEEE. Written as DNA, the CDR3 is TGTGCCAGCGCCTTGTACAAAATCACGAACACTGAAGCTTTCTTT. The encoded protein is CASALYKITNTEAFF.

The CDR3 sequence is CATSNSLVLSDEQYF. CDR3 nucleotide sequence: TGTGCCACCAGTAATTCGTTGGTGCTGTCTGATGAGCAGTACTTC. The V call is TRBV24-1, the J call TRBJ2-7; no definite D call. Germline assignment: CDR1 KGHDR and CDR2 SFDVKD. This CDR3 is built from 15 residues. Trimming removed 6 bases at V and 7 bases at J, with 21 bases between.

The rearrangement uses TRBV7-8 and TRBJ2-1; TRBD2 aligns across 13 bases. With 1 base clipped from V and 8 bases from J, the junction kept 8 bases outside the gene matches. The CDR3 spans 17 residues. The germline CDR1 and CDR2 sequences are SGHVS and FQNEAQ. For the CDR3, the DNA is TGTGCCAGCAGCTTAGGACTAGCGGGGGGAAAGCGTGATGAGCAGTTCTTC. Translating gives CASSLGLAGGKRDEQFF. Using reference TRBV7-8 and TRBJ2-1 for the parts outside the CDR3, the full variable domain is GAGVSQSPRYKVAKRGQDVALRCDPISGHVSLFWYQQALGQGPEFLTYFQNEAQLDKSGLPSDRFFAERPEGSVSTLKIQRTQQEDSAVYLCASSLGLAGGKRDEQFFGPGTRLTVL.

This CDR3 is CASSQVSGGATGELFF. CDR3 sequence (DNA): TGTGCCAGCAGCCAAGTTAGCGGGGGGGCCACCGGGGAGCTGTTTTTT. The V gene is TRBV4-2, the J gene TRBJ2-2; TRBD2 matches at 11 bases. CDR1 is LGHNA and CDR2 is YNFKEQ in the germline V gene. This CDR3 comprises 16 residues. V was clipped by 1 base and J by 4 bases; unmatched bases: 2.

This clone has a single count. This chain connects TRBV5-5 to TRBJ1-1; tentatively, D is TRBD1 (6 bases). V lost 5 bases and J lost 1, with 12 bases in between. Per the germline V gene, CDR1 is SGHKS and CDR2 is YYEKEE (reference sequence). This CDR3 is built from 14 residues. This chain's CDR3 is CASRGDTPNTEAFF. CDR3 bases: TGTGCCAGCAGGGGGGACACCCCGAACACTGAAGCTTTCTTT. Full variable domain (missing parts from reference TRBV5-5 and TRBJ1-1): DAGVTQSPTHLIKTRGQQVTLRCSPISGHKSVSWYQQVLGQGPQFIFQYYEKEERGRGNFPDRFSARQFPNYSSELNVNALLLGDSALYLCASRGDTPNTEAFFGQGTRLTVV.

CDR3 region: CASSQEGGVAGELFF. CDR3 sequence (DNA): TGTGCCAGCAGCCAAGAGGGGGGGGTGGCCGGGGAGCTGTTTTTT. The chain is built from TRBV4-2 and TRBJ2-2; 7 nucleotides match TRBD2. Losses at the gene ends were 0 bases for V and 6 bases for J; bases not matched to a gene: 4. Per germline, CDR1 LGHNA and CDR2 YNFKEQ. The CDR3 is 15 residues long.

The rearrangement uses TRBV5-4 and TRBJ1-2, with D possibly TRBD1 on 6 matching bases. Germline V gives CDR1 SGHNT, CDR2 YYREEE (reference sequence). The CDR3 runs to 14 residues. Trimming removed 3 bases at V and 8 bases at J, with 17 bases between. This CDR3 reads CASSYPDSRRGYTF. CDR3 coding DNA: TGTGCCAGCAGCTATCCGGACAGCCGCAGGGGCTACACCTTC.

This sequence joins TRBV28 and TRBJ1-2; D is possibly TRBD1 (5 bases). V was cut by 3 bases and J by 2 bases, with 16 bases left in between. In germline, CDR1 is MDHEN, CDR2 SYDVKM. This CDR3 is 16 amino acids long. The CDR3 reads CASSFTGAPGNYGYTF. The CDR3 bases are TGTGCCAGCAGTTTTACTGGAGCGCCAGGGAACTATGGCTACACCTTC.

This clone has just one count. The rearrangement links TRBV5-5 to TRBJ2-5; maybe TRBD1 (5 bases). Germline-derived CDR1 and CDR2 are SGHKS and YYEKEE (reference sequence). The CDR3 runs to 16 residues. Deletions cut 4 bases from V and 3 bases from J, with 19 bases between. The CDR3 reads CASSPLVGAGKETQYF. The CDR3 nucleotides read TGTGCCAGCAGCCCCCTCGTTGGGGCAGGGAAAGAGACCCAGTACTTC.

The DNA for the CDR3 is TGCGCCAGCAGCCAAGAGGGGTACGTCCCCCAACACGAGCAGTACTTC. This codes for CASSQEGYVPQHEQYF. The V and J genes are TRBV4-1 and TRBJ2-7; D is unresolved. This CDR3 comprises 16 residues. Germline CDR1 and CDR2: MGHRA and YSYEKL. With 0 bases removed from V and 5 bases from J, the gap between germline ends came to 17 bases.

V is TRBV28 and J is TRBJ1-2; possibly TRBD1 for D (6 bases). V was clipped by 3 bases and J by 4 bases, with 18 bases between them. The CDR3 is 16 residues long. Germline V gene lookup returns CDR1 MDHEN and CDR2 SYDVKM. DNA for the CDR3: TGTGCCAGCAGTTTGGCCGACAGGCCCATGGGCTATGGCTACACCTTC. This gives the protein CASSLADRPMGYGYTF.

The V call is TRBV4-2, the J call TRBJ2-1; D possibly corresponds to TRBD2 (7 bases). Germline CDR1 reads LGHNA; CDR2 reads YNFKEQ. The CDR3 covers 17 residues. Trimming removed 3 bases from V and 4 bases from J, with 19 bases in between. DNA for the CDR3: TGTGCCAGCAGCCAGGTATCGGCGGGGGCGACTTACAATGAGCAGTTCTTC. Its protein product is CASSQVSAGATYNEQFF.

The chain employs TRBV3-1 (or the pseudogene TRBV3-2) and TRBJ2-1, with D possibly matching TRBD1 (6 bases). V lost 11 bases to trimming and J lost 9 bases, with 20 bases between them. Germline assignment: CDR1 LGHDT and CDR2 YNNKEL (reference sequence). The CDR3 contains 13 residues. CDR3 DNA sequence: TGTGCCTCGTCGGGACAAGGAATCGGTGAGCAGTTCTTC. This translates into CASSGQGIGEQFF.

The chain uses TRBV24-1 and TRBJ2-1, with D maybe TRBD2 (7 bases). Germline CDR1 and CDR2: KGHDR and SFDVKD. Trimming cost V 1 base and J 5 bases, with 14 bases left between them. This CDR3 spans 16 amino acids. The CDR3, as DNA: TGTGCCACCAGTGATTTTAACAGGGAGGGGAACAATGAGCAGTTCTTC. Residues: CATSDFNREGNNEQFF.

This clone turned up a few times. The rearrangement uses TRBV11-1 and TRBJ1-5; 7 positions match TRBD1. Germline CDR1 and CDR2: SGHAT and FQDESV (reference sequence). Trimming removed 2 bases from V and 2 bases from J; junction bases left unmatched: 3. CDR3 size: 15 residues. The CDR3, as DNA: TGTGCCAGCAGCTTAACAGGGGATGGCAATCAGCCCCAGCATTTT. This sequence encodes CASSLTGDGNQPQHF.

Only one count was recorded for this clone. The chain carries TRBV6-5 and TRBJ1-2; D is undetermined. Germline CDR1 and CDR2: MNHEY and SVGAGI. The V end lost 5 bases, the J end lost 7 bases, and 11 bases lay between the germline ends. The CDR3 covers 12 residues. CDR3 residues: CASSLSPGGYTF. CDR3 nucleotide sequence: TGTGCCAGCAGTCTTTCCCCTGGTGGCTACACCTTC.

The V call is TRBV30, the J call TRBJ1-5, with 8 positions matching TRBD1. V shed 3 bases, J shed 5 bases, and the junction held 3 bases outside the gene matches. The CDR3 length is 13 residues. CDR1 is GTSNPN, CDR2 SVGIG, per germline (reference sequence). CDR3 nucleotides: TGTGCCTGGAGGGGACAGGCGGATCAGCCCCAGCATTTT. As protein: CAWRGQADQPQHF.

The genes are TRBV5-1 and TRBJ2-3; tentative D call: TRBD2 (5 bases). V lost 0 bases and J lost 0, with 11 bases in between. Germline lookup yields CDR1 SGHRS and CDR2 YFSETQ. The CDR3 covers 16 residues. The CDR3 loop reads CASSLGLATSTDTQYF. The CDR3 coding sequence is TGCGCCAGCAGCTTGGGGCTAGCTACTAGCACAGATACGCAGTATTTT.